These 17 T cell receptor beta chains were sequenced from one sample in a study of radiotherapy plus CTLA-4 blockade in lung cancer (dated by TCRdb to 2016 to 2018). Library creation used the immunoSEQ multiplex PCR assay. As stored in TCRdb, this immuneACCESS dataset retains in-frame rearrangements with V and J assigned. A fraction of the clones does not appear; measured against another copy, unresolved V genes explain less than half of the discrepancy, and the remainder lacks a known reason. The sample table shows tens of thousands of clones, and 79% are seen once. Roughly a tenth of the sample lies in the top ten. This specimen was peripheral blood, taken from a patient treated with radiotherapy plus ipilimumab. All receptors come from a human donor with non-small cell lung cancer who had a complete response to radiotherapy plus ipilimumab.

The chain has TRBV4-1 and TRBJ1-4, with 8 nucleotides matching TRBD1. This CDR3 region has 19 residues. Germline V lookup: CDR1 MGHRA, CDR2 YSYEKL. The junction had 12 bases not matched to a gene; V was cut back by 1 base and J by 2 bases. The CDR3 DNA reads TGCGCCAGCAGCCAAGGGGGGTTTGGACAGGGATGGACTAATGAAAAACTGTTTTTT. This gives the protein CASSQGGFGQGWTNEKLFF.

The chain uses TRBV27 and TRBJ2-7; 14 positions agree with TRBD2. The CDR3 loop spans 22 amino acids. Germline lookup yields CDR1 MNHEY and CDR2 SMNVEV (reference sequence). After removal of 1 base from V and 0 bases from J, the junction contained 17 bases not matched to a gene. CDR3 protein: CASSLYGTGLPGTSGGSYEQYF. The DNA of the CDR3 is TGTGCCAGCAGTTTATACGGGACAGGGCTACCCGGGACTAGCGGGGGCTCCTACGAGCAGTACTTC.

This clone was observed a few times. The gene calls are TRBV6-5 and TRBJ1-5; 7 bases map to TRBD1. CDR3 length equals 15 residues. J lost 0 bases, V lost 6 bases, and 5 bases had no gene match. Looked up from germline, CDR1 is MNHEY and CDR2 is SVGAGI. CDR3 nucleotides: TGTGCCAGCAGCCCGGACAGGTTTAGCAATCAGCCCCAGCATTTT. Protein: CASSPDRFSNQPQHF.

This sequence joins TRBV5-1 and TRBJ2-3, with a tentative D call TRBD1 (5 bases). Per germline, CDR1 SGHRS and CDR2 YFSETQ. Trimming removed 0 bases from V and 2 bases from J, with 13 bases in between. This CDR3 has 16 amino acids. The CDR3 sequence is CASSLGGGQNTDTQYF. In nucleotides, the CDR3 is TGCGCCAGCAGCTTGGGGGGCGGACAAAACACAGATACGCAGTATTTT.

V gene TRBV11-3 combines with J gene TRBJ2-3, with D perhaps TRBD1 (6 bases). The ends were cut back, 5 bases at V and 2 bases at J, with 14 bases in the middle. The CDR3 spans 15 residues. The V gene's germline CDR1 is SGHNT and CDR2 YENEEA. The CDR3 DNA is TGTGCCAGCAGCCCTACAGGGAAACCCACAGATACGCAGTATTTT. It encodes CASSPTGKPTDTQYF.

This clone appeared a few times. The V call is TRBV6-4, the J call TRBJ2-3; D is unclear. The CDR3 sequence is 15 residues long. V was clipped by 3 bases and J by 0 bases, with 10 bases between them. The germline CDR1 and CDR2 sequences are MRHNA and SNTAGT. The CDR3 sequence is CASSESSVSTDTQYF. The DNA for the CDR3 is TGTGCCAGCAGTGAATCTTCGGTTAGCACAGATACGCAGTATTTT.

The chain links TRBV11-3 to TRBJ2-1; D gene unclear. Deletions cut 3 bases from V and 7 bases from J, with 10 bases between. This CDR3 region has 13 residues. From germline, CDR1 is SGHNT and CDR2 YENEEA. The CDR3 bases are TGTGCCAGCAGCTTTAATCAGCTTAATGAGCAGTTCTTC. It translates to CASSFNQLNEQFF.

The chain employs TRBV7-2 and TRBJ1-1; D is unclear. CDR3 length: 17 amino acids. The germline gives CDR1 SGHTA, CDR2 FQGNSA. Trimming took off 0 bases at V and 1 base at J, with 15 bases between the two ends. For the CDR3, the DNA is TGTGCCAGCAGCTTAGCGAAGTGGGCACAGAGGAACACTGAAGCTTTCTTT. Protein: CASSLAKWAQRNTEAFF. The full variable domain, rest sourced from reference TRBV7-2 and TRBJ1-1, is GAGVSQSPSNKVTEKGKDVELRCDPISGHTALYWYRQSLGQGLEFLIYFQGNSAPDKSGLPSDRFSAERTGGSVSTLTIQRTQQEDSAVYLCASSLAKWAQRNTEAFFGQGTRLTVV.

The V call is TRBV19, the J call TRBJ2-1; D unresolved. CDR1 and CDR2 (germline): LNHDA, SQIVND (reference sequence). V was pared by 9 bases and J by 5 bases, with 20 bases between. This CDR3 has 15 amino acids. In DNA form, the CDR3 reads TGTGCCAGCGGCTCGGTGATGAATCGGAACAATGAGCAGTTCTTC. This gives the protein CASGSVMNRNNEQFF.

This clone was detected once. This chain connects TRBV5-1 to TRBJ2-1; D may be TRBD1 or TRBD2 (5 bases each). The V gene's germline CDR1 is SGHRS and CDR2 YFSETQ. The CDR3 length is 14 residues. The V gene lost 4 bases and the J gene lost 3 bases, with 11 bases spanning the gap. This CDR3 is CASSVRDGYNEQFF. CDR3 coding DNA: TGCGCCAGCAGCGTCCGGGACGGCTACAATGAGCAGTTCTTC.

CDR3: CASSSGTAGGWADTQYF. The DNA for the CDR3 is TGCGCCAGCAGCTCGGGAACCGCGGGGGGCTGGGCAGATACGCAGTATTTT. The rearrangement uses TRBV4-3 and TRBJ2-3, with TRBD2 identical over 8 bases. The V segment lost 5 bases and the J segment 4 bases; nucleotides outside the gene matches: 14. CDR1 and CDR2 (germline): LGHNA, YSLEER. The CDR3 sequence is 17 residues long.

This chain connects TRBV6-5 to TRBJ1-2, with 8 bases aligning to TRBD1. Germline trimming cut 7 bases from V and 7 bases from J; bases unmatched to any gene: 14. Germline CDR1 MNHEY, CDR2 SVGAGI. This CDR3 is 15 amino acids long. CDR3 sequence (DNA): TGTGCCAGCATCCCCGACCGGGACAGGTCTTCTGGCTACACCTTC. It specifies CASIPDRDRSSGYTF.

J is TRBJ2-1 and V is TRBV4-3, with 8 bases aligning to TRBD1. CDR1 is LGHNA and CDR2 is YSLEER in the germline V gene. The ends lost 3 bases at V and 10 bases at J; junction bases unmatched: 5. The CDR3 covers 13 residues. Here the CDR3 reads CASSQLQGDEQFF. The CDR3 bases are TGCGCCAGCAGCCAGCTACAGGGGGACGAGCAGTTCTTC.

J is TRBJ2-7 and V is TRBV10-3; D unclear. The germline gives CDR1 ENHRY, CDR2 SYGVKD. The CDR3 covers 13 residues. The ends were cut back, 10 bases at V and 1 base at J, with 14 bases in the middle. The CDR3 sequence: CATRQSLSYEQYV. In DNA, the CDR3 is TGTGCCACCAGACAATCCTTGTCCTACGAGCAGTACGTC.

The rearrangement uses TRBV30 and TRBJ2-7; possibly TRBD2 for D (6 bases). This CDR3 region has 18 residues. Germline CDR1 is GTSNPN and CDR2 is SVGIG (reference sequence). Between the trimmed V and J ends, which lost 4 bases and 3 bases, there was a span of 28 bases. The chain's CDR3 is CAWTMGKGVFGGSYEQYF. CDR3 nucleotides: TGTGCCTGGACCATGGGGAAAGGAGTTTTCGGAGGGAGCTACGAGCAGTACTTC.

In its sample, this clone was seen a few times. The genes are TRBV5-1 and TRBJ1-1; weak D call: TRBD1 (5 bases). Germline V gene lookup returns CDR1 SGHRS and CDR2 YFSETQ. Trimming cost V 0 bases and J 0 bases, with 15 bases left between them. This CDR3 has 17 amino acids. The DNA for the CDR3 is TGCGCCAGCAGCTTGGGTTCTAAGGGGCTCATGAACACTGAAGCTTTCTTT. This codes for CASSLGSKGLMNTEAFF.

This clone has just one count. This rearrangement joins TRBV9 to TRBJ2-7; D is possibly TRBD1 or TRBD2 (6 bases each). The CDR3 contains 13 residues. V was clipped by 2 bases and J by 4 bases, with 10 bases between them. The germline CDR1 and CDR2 sequences are SGDLS and YYNGEE. The CDR3 loop is CASSVGGEYEQYF. The CDR3, as DNA: TGTGCCAGCAGCGTCGGGGGCGAGTACGAGCAGTACTTC.